The rows below give T cell receptor beta chains drawn from one sample of a study of cytomegalovirus exposure and HLA in healthy donors. Libraries were prepared by immunoSEQ multiplex PCR; TCRdb keeps only in-frame clonotypes and omits some of them. Here the sample spans 200,000 to 250,000 clones, approximately 90% being singletons. Sample: PBMCs. These receptors were collected from a woman younger than 35 in good health and CMV-seronegative. The conserved cysteine and the conserved F or W are not part of the CDR3 here.

j_call,v_call,cdr3_aa
TRBJ2-7,TRBV2,ASSASPTYEQY
TRBJ1-1,TRBV13,ASSPRTGLMNTEAF
.,TRBV6-5,ASRRGTSYEQY
TRBJ1-5,TRBV5-1,ASSLNWGPNQPQH
TRBJ2-1,TRBV11-2,ASSLNRDIRYNEQF
TRBJ2-7,TRBV7-9,ASSLAGFEQY
TRBJ1-2,TRBV7-9,ASSLREGPNYGYT
TRBJ2-7,TRBV29-1,SVEGYRGSSYEQY
TRBJ2-3,TRBV7-3,ASRPRLAGTDTQY
TRBJ2-2,TRBV5-1,ASSLSTTGQNTGELF
TRBJ2-5,TRBV15,ATSRTSGSGGETQY
TRBJ2-1,TRBV5-1,ASSSLAGRAYNEQF
TRBJ1-1,TRBV5-4,ASSAGQEPSAF
TRBJ2-1,TRBV2,ASRVGGSSYNEQF
TRBJ2-5,TRBV5-1,ASSLTTRRGEETQY
TRBJ1-3,TRBV6-6,ASSYDVSSGNTIY
TRBJ2-7,TRBV2,ASRGIAWKSYEQY
TRBJ2-1,TRBV7-9,ASSLTAGSNEQF
.,TRBV11-3,ASTYGQGRNEQY
TRBJ1-3,TRBV7-2,ASSSTGLVHTIY
TRBJ2-3,TRBV6-1,ASSEWGGRGDTQY
TRBJ2-7,TRBV7-9,ASSQGPYTGEQY
TRBJ2-5,TRBV9,ASSTHREGETQY
TRBJ2-1,TRBV9,ASSLRGTSGFNEQF
TRBJ2-7,TRBV9,ASSDPAGAGSYEQY
TRBJ2-5,TRBV27,ASSFERGQETQY
TRBJ2-2,TRBV7-9,ASSLIRENTGELF
TRBJ1-5,TRBV2,ASRQGRSSNQPQH
TRBJ2-2,TRBV5-1,ASRETGMATGELF
TRBJ2-5,TRBV18,ASSPRGLETQY
TRBJ1-1,TRBV5-6,ASSPNWGGTEAF
TRBJ2-5,TRBV5-1,ASSTGGETQY
TRBJ2-5,TRBV7-2,ASSQTSAQETQY
TRBJ1-6,TRBV5-8,ASSFAGGSPLH
TRBJ1-1,TRBV19,ASSTSFVKGHNTEAF
TRBJ2-7,TRBV10-2,ASRKTSGTHRTTYEQY
TRBJ2-3,TRBV2,ASSDRTATNTQY
TRBJ2-3,TRBV5-4,ASSYASDTQY